Listed here are 13 T cell receptor beta chains from one sample, sequenced in a study of blood T cell repertoires in COVID-19. Some clones are missing from TCRdb's copy, which holds only in-frame ones; the method was immunoSEQ multiplex PCR. The sample lists 190,000 or so clones, about nine tenths occurring once. Sequencing was carried out using PBMCs or T cells enriched from blood (not recorded which). The receptors were gathered from a man aged 25 to 40 who had recovered from COVID-19.

This clone has a single count. V gene TRBV2 combines with J gene TRBJ1-1; D is ambiguous. CDR3 length equals 15 residues. Trimming left V 3 bases short and J 4 bases short, with 15 bases between. Germline CDR1 reads SNHLY; CDR2 reads FYNNEI. The CDR3 is CASSDPTSRGTEAFF. In nucleotides, the CDR3 is TGTGCCAGCAGTGACCCCACAAGTAGAGGCACTGAAGCTTTCTTT. Full variable domain (rest looked up from reference TRBV2 and TRBJ1-1): EPEVTQTPSHQVTQMGQEVILRCVPISNHLYFYWYRQILGQKVEFLVSFYNNEISEKSEIFDDQFSVERPDGSNFTLKIRSTKLEDSAMYFCASSDPTSRGTEAFFGQGTRLTVV.

J is TRBJ2-1 and V is TRBV5-1; possibly TRBD1 for D (5 bases). CDR3 size: 15 residues. Germline-derived CDR1 and CDR2 are SGHRS and YFSETQ. V was cut by 0 bases and J by 0 bases, with 7 bases left in between. For the CDR3, the DNA is TGCGCCAGCAGCTTGGTAGGGGTCTCCTACAATGAGCAGTTCTTC. Translation: CASSLVGVSYNEQFF.

The chain carries TRBV5-1 and TRBJ2-3; tentatively, D is TRBD2 (6 bases). CDR3 size: 17 residues. CDR1 SGHRS and CDR2 YFSETQ come from the germline V gene. The V end lost 5 bases, the J end lost 0 bases, and 19 bases lay between the germline ends. CDR3 coding DNA: TGCGCCAGCAGGGGCCCCGGGACTCCGACTAGCACAGATACGCAGTATTTT. Residues: CASRGPGTPTSTDTQYF.

The V gene is TRBV18, the J gene TRBJ1-6; TRBD1 matches at 8 bases. CDR1 is KGHSH, CDR2 LQKENI, per germline. The junction had 5 bases not matched to a gene; V was cut back by 4 bases and J by 6 bases. The CDR3 has 15 residues. DNA for the CDR3: TGTGCCAGCTCACTGGGACAGGTCGGTAATTCACCCCTCCACTTT. The encoded protein is CASSLGQVGNSPLHF.

This chain joins TRBV30 and TRBJ2-2, with 9 bases fitting TRBD1. Trimming at V came to 5 bases and at J to 6 bases, leaving 4 bases not matched to a gene. The CDR3 covers 13 residues. Per germline, CDR1 GTSNPN and CDR2 SVGIG (reference sequence). CDR3 loop: CAWGDRAPGELFF. CDR3 bases: TGTGCCTGGGGGGACAGGGCCCCCGGGGAGCTGTTTTTT.

The chain uses TRBV29-1 and TRBJ2-1; TRBD1 is a possible D gene (5 bases). The length of the CDR3 is 16 residues. V was trimmed by 1 base and J by 0 bases, leaving 13 bases between them. CDR1 is SQVTM and CDR2 is ANQGSEA in the germline V gene. The CDR3 is CSVEGVGASSYNEQFF. CDR3 coding DNA: TGCAGCGTTGAAGGGGTTGGGGCTAGCTCCTACAATGAGCAGTTCTTC.

This sequence joins TRBV12-5 and TRBJ1-2, with TRBD1 matching 8 bases. J was trimmed by 4 bases and V by 6 bases; bases with no gene match: 13. The CDR3 extends over 16 amino acids. Per the germline V gene, CDR1 is LGHNT and CDR2 is FRNRAP. CDR3: CASGPTGTGGLYGYTF. CDR3 bases: TGTGCTAGTGGCCCTACCGGGACAGGTGGACTCTATGGCTACACCTTC.

The chain carries TRBV4-1 and TRBJ1-2; TRBD1 matches at 8 bases. CDR1 MGHRA and CDR2 YSYEKL come from the germline V gene. The CDR3 length is 15 residues. V shed 3 bases, J shed 4 bases, and the junction held 7 bases outside the gene matches. CDR3 sequence (DNA): TGCGCCAGCAGCCAGGCTGGACAGGGCGGCTATGGCTACACCTTC. Its protein is CASSQAGQGGYGYTF.

CDR3 region: CASSSGTSTYGYTF. DNA for the CDR3: TGTGCCAGTAGTTCAGGGACATCCACCTATGGCTACACCTTC. This chain connects TRBV19 to TRBJ1-2; tentative D call: TRBD1 (6 bases). The CDR3 runs to 14 residues. Germline loops: CDR1 LNHDA, CDR2 SQIVND (reference sequence). Deletions cut 5 bases from V and 4 bases from J, with 14 bases between.

The chain links TRBV30 to TRBJ1-6, with TRBD1 matching over 8 bases. Unmatched junction bases numbered 6, after V lost 7 bases and J lost 1 base. The V gene's germline CDR1 is GTSNPN and CDR2 SVGIG (reference sequence). The CDR3 extends over 15 amino acids. The CDR3 loop reads CASKQGESYNSPLHF. CDR3 DNA sequence: TGTGCCTCAAAACAGGGGGAATCCTATAATTCACCCCTCCACTTT.

V usage is TRBV15 and J usage is TRBJ2-7; D gene ambiguous. Trimming shortened V by 3 bases and J by 1 base, and 7 bases separated the two germline ends. The germline V gene encodes CDR1 LNHNV and CDR2 YYDKDF (reference sequence). The CDR3 runs to 13 residues. The DNA of the CDR3 is TGTGCCACCAGCAGGGCCGGGTCCTACGAGCAGTACTTC. Its translation: CATSRAGSYEQYF.

J is TRBJ2-7 and V is TRBV18; TRBD1 matches 12 bases. After removal of 3 bases from V and 2 bases from J, the junction contained 2 bases not matched to a gene. There are 15 residues in the CDR3. In germline, CDR1 is KGHSH, CDR2 LQKENI. In DNA, the CDR3 is TGTGCCAGCTCACCGGGGACAGGGGGCCCCTACGAGCAGTACTTC. It yields the protein CASSPGTGGPYEQYF.

The chain links TRBV3-1 (or the pseudogene TRBV3-2) to TRBJ1-1; D ambiguous. The CDR3 totals 14 residues. Germline lookup yields CDR1 LGHDT and CDR2 YNNKEL (reference sequence). V was trimmed by 2 bases and J by 9 bases, leaving 16 bases between them. The CDR3 spells CASSQLFGPVKAFF. The DNA for the CDR3 is TGTGCCAGCAGCCAATTATTTGGGCCAGTTAAAGCTTTCTTT.